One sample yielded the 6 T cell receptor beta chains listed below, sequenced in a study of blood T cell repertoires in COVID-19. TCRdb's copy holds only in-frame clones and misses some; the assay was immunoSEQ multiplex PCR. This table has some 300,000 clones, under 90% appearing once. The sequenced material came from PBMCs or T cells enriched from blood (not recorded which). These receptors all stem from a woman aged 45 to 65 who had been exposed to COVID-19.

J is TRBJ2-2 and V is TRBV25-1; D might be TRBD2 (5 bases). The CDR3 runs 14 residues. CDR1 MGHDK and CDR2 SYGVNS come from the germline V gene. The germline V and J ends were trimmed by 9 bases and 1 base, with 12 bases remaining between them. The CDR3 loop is CASQVGGNTGELFF. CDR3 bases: TGTGCCAGTCAAGTAGGAGGGAACACCGGGGAGCTGTTTTTT.

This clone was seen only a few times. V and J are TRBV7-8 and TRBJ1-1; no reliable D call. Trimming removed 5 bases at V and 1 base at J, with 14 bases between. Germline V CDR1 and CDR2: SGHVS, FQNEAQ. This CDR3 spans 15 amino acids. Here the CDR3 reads CASSPPAVPNTEAFF. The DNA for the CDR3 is TGTGCCAGCAGCCCCCCCGCAGTCCCGAACACTGAAGCTTTCTTT.

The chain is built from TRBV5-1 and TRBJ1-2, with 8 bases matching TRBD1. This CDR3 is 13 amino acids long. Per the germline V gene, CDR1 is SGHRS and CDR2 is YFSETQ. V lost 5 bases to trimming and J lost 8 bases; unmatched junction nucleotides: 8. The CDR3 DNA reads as TGCGCCAGCAGTCAGGGGGCGGGTATAGGCTACACCTTC. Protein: CASSQGAGIGYTF. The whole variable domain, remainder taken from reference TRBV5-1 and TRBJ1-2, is KAGVTQTPRYLIKTRGQQVTLSCSPISGHRSVSWYQQTPGQGLQFLFEYFSETQRNKGNFPGRFSGRQFSNSRSEMNVSTLELGDSALYLCASSQGAGIGYTFGSGTRLTVV.

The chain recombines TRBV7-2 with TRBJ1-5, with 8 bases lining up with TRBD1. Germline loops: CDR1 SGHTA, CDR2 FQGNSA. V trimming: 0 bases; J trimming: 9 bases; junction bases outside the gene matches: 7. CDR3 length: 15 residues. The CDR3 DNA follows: TGTGCCAGCAGCTTAGCACAGGGGGGGAGTGGGCCCCAGCATTTT. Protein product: CASSLAQGGSGPQHF.

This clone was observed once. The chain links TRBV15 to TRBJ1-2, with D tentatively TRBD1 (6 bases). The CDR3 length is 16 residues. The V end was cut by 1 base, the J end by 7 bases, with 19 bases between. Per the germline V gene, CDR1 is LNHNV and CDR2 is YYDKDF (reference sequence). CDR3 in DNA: TGTGCCACCAGCAGAGGTTCTGGACAGTACCTTCCTGGCTACACCTTC. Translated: CATSRGSGQYLPGYTF.

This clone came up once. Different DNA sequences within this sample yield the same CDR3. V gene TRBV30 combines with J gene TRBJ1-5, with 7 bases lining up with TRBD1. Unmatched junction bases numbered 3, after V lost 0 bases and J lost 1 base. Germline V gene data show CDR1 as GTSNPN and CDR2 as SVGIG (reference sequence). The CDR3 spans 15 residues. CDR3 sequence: CAWSVGTASNQPQHF. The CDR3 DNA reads TGTGCCTGGAGTGTAGGGACAGCGAGCAATCAGCCCCAGCATTTT.